The 21 T cell receptor beta chains presented below share a single source sample, sequenced in a study of shared clonotypes between healthy human individuals (dated by TCRdb to the early 2020s). Libraries were built with the immunoSEQ multiplex PCR assay. In its TCRdb copy, this immuneACCESS table keeps in-frame sequences only and misses some clones. Where compared with another copy, unresolved V genes explain less than half of these, and the others have no known cause. This sample is represented by roughly 1 million clones; approximately 76% of them were singletons. 1.4% to 1.5% of the sample rests with the top ten. What was sequenced was memory CD4+ T cells sorted from blood. Explained via the paper, the cell subset or site label denotes: CD45RA-negative fraction. These receptors were collected from a man aged 18-30 years in good health.

This clone occurred once. This rearrangement joins TRBV6-6 to TRBJ1-2; the D gene is possibly TRBD1 (6 bases). The CDR3 runs 14 residues. CDR1 MNHNY and CDR2 SVGAGI come from the germline V gene (reference sequence). V was cut by 6 bases and J by 4 bases, with 15 bases left in between. The CDR3 spells CASSPTGVLYGYTF. CDR3 sequence (DNA): TGTGCCAGCAGCCCGACAGGCGTTCTCTATGGCTACACCTTC.

The chain uses TRBV5-1 and TRBJ1-1; D perhaps matches TRBD1 (5 bases). Germline CDR1 SGHRS, CDR2 YFSETQ. V lost 0 bases to trimming and J lost 0 bases, with 15 bases between them. This CDR3 contains 17 residues. Written as DNA, the CDR3 is TGCGCCAGCAGCTTGGCCCCATCCCCAGGGATGAACACTGAAGCTTTCTTT. Translating it yields CASSLAPSPGMNTEAFF.

The V gene is TRBV19, the J gene TRBJ2-5; D gene uncertain. V lost 3 bases, J lost 0 bases, and 17 bases lay in between. The germline V gene encodes CDR1 LNHDA and CDR2 SQIVND (reference sequence). The CDR3 has 17 residues. CDR3 DNA: TGTGCCAGTAGTATCGGCCCTCTCCTTTCGTACCAAGAGACCCAGTACTTC. This translates into CASSIGPLLSYQETQYF.

The chain joins TRBV6-1 to TRBJ1-5; 7 bases map to TRBD1. V lost 6 bases to trimming and J lost 6 bases; unmatched junction nucleotides: 11. The length of the CDR3 is 15 residues. Per germline, CDR1 MNHNS and CDR2 SASEGT. The CDR3 region is CASSPGKGAGQPQHF. In DNA, the CDR3 is TGTGCCAGCAGCCCAGGGAAGGGGGCAGGTCAGCCCCAGCATTTT.

The chain links TRBV7-9 to TRBJ2-5; 9 nucleotides agree with TRBD1. V lost 4 bases and J lost 12; bases outside the gene matches: 9. The length of the CDR3 is 13 residues. Germline V lookup: CDR1 SEHNR, CDR2 FQNEAQ (reference sequence). CDR3 DNA sequence: TGTGCCAGCAGCTCCCTGGACAGGGGAAGAGAGTACTTC. Its protein is CASSSLDRGREYF.

This clone has only a few counts. The V gene is TRBV9, the J gene TRBJ2-2; D is perhaps TRBD1 (6 bases). CDR3 length: 16 residues. V gave up 1 base and J gave up 2 bases, with 12 bases separating them. CDR1 and CDR2 (germline): SGDLS, YYNGEE. CDR3 coding DNA: TGTGCCAGCAGCGTAAAGACAGGCGGAAACACCGGGGAGCTGTTTTTT. The encoded protein is CASSVKTGGNTGELFF.

This chain joins TRBV19 and TRBJ2-2; D might be TRBD1 (5 bases). Trimming took 10 bases from V and 3 from J, leaving 18 bases between them. Germline V gene data show CDR1 as LNHDA and CDR2 as SQIVND (reference sequence). This CDR3 contains 15 residues. The CDR3 nucleotides are TGTGCCATCGCGAAGGGGATTGGGGACACCGGGGAGCTGTTTTTT. Protein sequence: CAIAKGIGDTGELFF.

CDR3 nucleotide sequence: TGTGCCAGCTCATTATACTCGGGACAGGGCTACAATGAGCAGTTCTTC. Amino acids: CASSLYSGQGYNEQFF. This chain links TRBV18 with TRBJ2-1; 9 bases line up with TRBD1. This CDR3 contains 16 residues. V dropped 5 bases and J dropped 3; count of bases not matched to a gene: 8. Germline loops: CDR1 KGHSH, CDR2 LQKENI.

This clone was observed a handful of times. The V and J genes are TRBV6-5 and TRBJ1-1; possibly TRBD1 for D (6 bases). Germline V gene data show CDR1 as MNHEY and CDR2 as SVGAGI. This CDR3 has 12 amino acids. The V end lost 11 bases, the J end lost 3 bases, and 13 bases lay between the germline ends. CDR3 protein: CAVGGQYTEAFF. The CDR3, as DNA: TGTGCCGTTGGGGGGCAATACACTGAAGCTTTCTTT.

As to this clone: Other DNA sequences in this sample translate to the same CDR3. The rearrangement uses TRBV5-1 and TRBJ2-1; 9 nucleotides line up with TRBD1. V was pared by 4 bases and J by 4 bases, with 6 bases of the junction left unmatched. The CDR3 sequence is 15 residues long. Per germline, CDR1 SGHRS and CDR2 YFSETQ. The CDR3 coding sequence is TGCGCCAGCAGCCTTGGGACAGGGTGGTACAATGAGCAGTTCTTC. It codes for CASSLGTGWYNEQFF.

This chain joins TRBV11-1 and TRBJ1-2; 7 bases are a match to TRBD1. J was trimmed by 4 bases and V by 2 bases; bases with no gene match: 10. CDR3 length: 16 residues. Germline V gene sequence: CDR1 SGHAT, CDR2 FQDESV (reference sequence). CDR3 in amino acids: CASSLLPTTGFYGYTF. The CDR3 nucleotides are TGTGCCAGCAGCTTACTCCCCACGACAGGGTTCTATGGCTACACCTTC.

This clone was seen a single time. The rearrangement links TRBV7-9 to TRBJ2-1; no clear D. V shed 2 bases and J shed 5 bases, with 13 bases lying between them. The CDR3 is 15 residues long. Germline loops: CDR1 SEHNR, CDR2 FQNEAQ (reference sequence). The CDR3 sequence is CASSLRSRTDNEQFF. The CDR3 coding sequence is TGTGCCAGCAGCTTAAGGTCAAGAACGGACAATGAGCAGTTCTTC.

The V call is TRBV6-5, the J call TRBJ2-7; D could derive from TRBD1 or TRBD2 (6 bases each). Germline assignment: CDR1 MNHEY and CDR2 SVGAGI. Between the trimmed V and J ends, which lost 6 bases and 0 bases, there was a span of 12 bases. The CDR3 sequence is 14 residues long. CDR3 nucleotide sequence: TGTGCCAGCAGCCGGGGGCGGGCCTCCTACGAGCAGTACTTC. Amino acid sequence: CASSRGRASYEQYF.

This chain joins TRBV9 and TRBJ2-2; no clear D. The CDR3 runs to 13 residues. V lost 0 bases and J 7 bases, leaving 7 bases between the germline ends. CDR1 and CDR2 (germline): SGDLS, YYNGEE. CDR3 protein: CASSVDYHGELFF. CDR3 DNA: TGTGCCAGCAGCGTAGATTACCACGGGGAGCTGTTTTTT.

V is TRBV30 and J is TRBJ2-4; TRBD2 agrees at 10 bases. CDR1 is GTSNPN, CDR2 SVGIG, per germline (reference sequence). With V trimmed by 2 bases and J by 0 bases, 7 bases remained unmatched. The CDR3 sequence is 17 residues long. CDR3 amino acids: CAWSLPGLALAKNIQYF. CDR3 bases: TGTGCCTGGAGTCTCCCGGGACTAGCGCTAGCCAAAAACATTCAGTACTTC.

The rearrangement uses TRBV5-1 and TRBJ2-5; D uncertain. Germline CDR1 and CDR2: SGHRS and YFSETQ. The CDR3 extends over 13 amino acids. V was shortened by 1 base and J by 5 bases, with 9 bases between the two germline ends. This chain's CDR3 is CASSLLDYETQYF. For the CDR3, the DNA is TGCGCCAGCAGCTTGCTAGATTACGAGACCCAGTACTTC.

The V call is TRBV18, the J call TRBJ1-4; perhaps TRBD1 as D (5 bases). Germline-derived CDR1 and CDR2 are KGHSH and LQKENI. The length of the CDR3 is 16 residues. V lost 4 bases and J 8 bases, leaving 20 bases between the germline ends. The CDR3 sequence is CASSRGIGTTDEKLFF. DNA for the CDR3: TGTGCCAGCTCACGGGGTATCGGGACGACAGACGAAAAACTGTTTTTT.

The gene calls are TRBV19 and TRBJ2-2; TRBD1 aligns across 8 bases. Germline V gene lookup returns CDR1 LNHDA and CDR2 SQIVND (reference sequence). V gave up 5 bases and J gave up 4 bases; unmatched junction bases: 12. This CDR3 has 17 amino acids. The CDR3 loop reads CASSPIDRGYATGELFF. The CDR3 DNA is TGTGCCAGTAGTCCAATCGACAGGGGCTACGCCACCGGGGAGCTGTTTTTT.

This clone has ten or more counts. The V call is TRBV12-5, the J call TRBJ1-6; D is undetermined. The CDR3 totals 14 residues. CDR1 is LGHNT and CDR2 is FRNRAP in the germline V gene. V lost 3 bases to trimming and J lost 7 bases, with 10 bases between them. In DNA, the CDR3 is TGTGCTAGTGGTTTTGAAAGTTCAAATTCACCCCTCCACTTT. Amino acid sequence: CASGFESSNSPLHF.

The chain carries TRBV7-9 and TRBJ1-2; D gene unclear. CDR3 length: 14 residues. Trimming pared 1 base from V and 8 bases from J, leaving 14 bases between. CDR1 SEHNR and CDR2 FQNEAQ come from the germline V gene (reference sequence). The CDR3 DNA sequence: TGTGCCAGCAGCTTAGGGTCTACCCCGAAGGGCTACACCTTC. This encodes CASSLGSTPKGYTF.

This rearrangement joins TRBV18 to TRBJ2-7, with 10 bases that match TRBD1. The trim removed 4 bases at V and 7 bases at J, leaving 7 bases unmatched. The length of the CDR3 is 14 residues. The germline CDR1 and CDR2 sequences are KGHSH and LQKENI. The DNA of the CDR3 is TGTGCCAGCTCACTTGGGACAGGGGCGCGAGAGCAGTACTTC. It yields the protein CASSLGTGAREQYF.